The 2 T cell receptor beta chains given below trace back to one sample, sequenced in a study of blood T cell repertoires in COVID-19. Only in-frame clones appear in the TCRdb table, and some are missing; sequencing was by immunoSEQ multiplex PCR. The data show about 120,000 clones, 88% seen once. Material: peripheral blood. The receptor set was obtained from a woman aged 80 or over with acute or convalescent COVID-19.

The genes are TRBV5-1 and TRBJ2-4; D ambiguous. Deletions cut 8 bases from V and 0 bases from J, with 12 bases between. The CDR3 loop spans 14 amino acids. CDR1 is SGHRS and CDR2 is YFSETQ in the germline V gene. Here the CDR3 reads CASYATGAKNIQYF. CDR3 DNA: TGCGCCAGTTACGCGACGGGAGCCAAAAACATTCAGTACTTC. The full variable domain, completed using reference TRBV5-1 and TRBJ2-4, is KAGVTQTPRYLIKTRGQQVTLSCSPISGHRSVSWYQQTPGQGLQFLFEYFSETQRNKGNFPGRFSGRQFSNSRSEMNVSTLELGDSALYLCASYATGAKNIQYFGAGTRLSVL.

The V call is TRBV12-3 or TRBV12-4, the J call TRBJ2-1; the D is unclear. The CDR3 covers 12 residues. Trimming stripped 2 bases from V and 9 bases from J, with 8 bases between. The CDR3 DNA sequence: TGTGCCAGCAGTTTATCCGGTAGTGAGCAGTTCTTC. Amino acids: CASSLSGSEQFF.